The present TCR beta chain was sequenced within a study of cytomegalovirus exposure and HLA in healthy donors. Study findings and constraints: Common viral pathogens (according to a later analysis) appeared linked to several of the most significant clusters. In a later analysis, DRB1 alleles had the most associated TCRs; HLA-C alleles the fewest. Prediction of most subjects' HLA-A and HLA-B alleles by TCR beta sequences was reportedly accurate.

Trimming at V came to 5 bases and at J to 5 bases, leaving 4 bases not matched to a gene. The CDR3 contains 13 residues. CDR1 and CDR2 from the germline V gene are LNHDA and SQIVND (reference sequence). PCR used 60 Vbeta primers and 13 Jbeta primers. Measured with immunoSEQ multiplex PCR; TCRdb has only the in-frame clones, and not every one. The sample comprises some 160,000 clones, 70% to 90% of which are singletons, and approximately 2.5% rests with the top ten. Of note for this clone: Its target is unknown.

This chain connects TRBV19 to TRBJ2-5; 8 bases line up with TRBD1. Material: PBMCs. The receptor was isolated from a young man in good health and CMV-seropositive. The CDR3 DNA sequence: TGTGCCAGTAGTCTTCAGGGGGCGGAGACCCAGTACTTC. As protein: CASSLQGAETQYF. Together with reference TRBV19 and TRBJ2-5, the CDR3 gives the full variable domain: DGGITQSPKYLFRKEGQNVTLSCEQNLNHDAMYWYRQDPGQGLRLIYYSQIVNDFQKGDIAEGYSVSREKKESFPLTVTSAQKNPTAFYLCASSLQGAETQYFGPGTRLLVL.